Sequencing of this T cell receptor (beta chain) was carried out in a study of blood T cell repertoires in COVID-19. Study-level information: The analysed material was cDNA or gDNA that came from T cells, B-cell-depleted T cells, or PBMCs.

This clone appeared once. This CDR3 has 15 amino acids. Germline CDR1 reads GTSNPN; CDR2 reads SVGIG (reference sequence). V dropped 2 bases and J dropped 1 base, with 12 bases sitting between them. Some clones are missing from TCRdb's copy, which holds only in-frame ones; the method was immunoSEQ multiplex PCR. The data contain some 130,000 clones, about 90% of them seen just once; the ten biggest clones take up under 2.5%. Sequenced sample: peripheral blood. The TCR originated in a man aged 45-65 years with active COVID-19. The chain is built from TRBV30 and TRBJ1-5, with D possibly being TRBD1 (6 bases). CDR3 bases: TGTGCCTGGAGTCGGGAGGGGGTGAGCAATCAGCCCCAGCATTTT. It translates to CAWSREGVSNQPQHF.